This T cell receptor (beta chain) was captured in a study of T cell responses to AZD1222 COVID-19 vaccine. General study findings and limits: Nearly half of spike-specific TCRs reportedly target unmutated variant regions. After the peak T cell response, and only then, were repertoires sampled. Vaccine-associated CD4 TCRs spanned spike, dominant at 160-218 and 743-854.

Concerning this clone itself: Its antigen is not known.

V trimming: 0 bases; J trimming: 10 bases; junction bases outside the gene matches: 10. Germline-derived CDR1 and CDR2 are SGHRS and YFSETQ. The CDR3 consists of 17 residues. Here immunoSEQ multiplex PCR was the method, and the copy in TCRdb shows in-frame clones only, minus some. This sample has about 85,000 clones, with roughly nine tenths found just once. Source: peripheral blood, taken on day 0 of AZD1222 vaccination. This sequence joins TRBV5-1 and TRBJ1-6, with 10 bases lining up with TRBD1. The receptor comes from an adult in good health. CDR3: CASSLESPGTGDSPLHF. The DNA for the CDR3 is TGCGCCAGCAGCTTGGAGTCCCCCGGGACAGGGGACTCACCCCTCCACTTT. Variable domain in full (rest from reference TRBV5-1 and TRBJ1-6): KAGVTQTPRYLIKTRGQQVTLSCSPISGHRSVSWYQQTPGQGLQFLFEYFSETQRNKGNFPGRFSGRQFSNSRSEMNVSTLELGDSALYLCASSLESPGTGDSPLHFGNGTRLTVT.